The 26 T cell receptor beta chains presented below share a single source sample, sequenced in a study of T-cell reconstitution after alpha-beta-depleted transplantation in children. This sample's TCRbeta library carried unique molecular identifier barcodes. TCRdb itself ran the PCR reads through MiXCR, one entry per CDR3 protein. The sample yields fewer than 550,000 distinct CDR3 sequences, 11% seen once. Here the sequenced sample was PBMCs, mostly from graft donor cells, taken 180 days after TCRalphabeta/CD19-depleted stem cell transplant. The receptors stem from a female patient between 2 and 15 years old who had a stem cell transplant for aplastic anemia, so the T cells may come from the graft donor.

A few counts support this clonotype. The CDR3 loop reads CASSQGTGRTGELFF. Here the CDR3 DNA reads TGCGCCAGCAGCCAAGGGACAGGCAGGACCGGGGAGCTGTTTTTT. The chain uses TRBV4-3 and TRBJ2-2, with 7 bases identical to TRBD1. Germline CDR1 LGHNA, CDR2 YSLEER. J lost 5 bases, V lost 1 base, and 4 bases had no gene match. The CDR3 covers 15 residues.

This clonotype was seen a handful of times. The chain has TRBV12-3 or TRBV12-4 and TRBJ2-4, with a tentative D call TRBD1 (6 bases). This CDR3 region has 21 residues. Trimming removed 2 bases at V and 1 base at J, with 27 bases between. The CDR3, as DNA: TGTGCCAGCAGTTTATTGTCCTCCTCAACCAACAGGGAGATGGCCAAAAACATTCAGTACTTC. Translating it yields CASSLLSSSTNREMAKNIQYF.

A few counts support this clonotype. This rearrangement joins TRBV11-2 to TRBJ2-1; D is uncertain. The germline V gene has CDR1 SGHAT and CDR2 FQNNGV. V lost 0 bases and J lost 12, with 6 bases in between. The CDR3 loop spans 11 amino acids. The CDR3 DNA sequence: TGTGCCAGCAGCTTAGATCGGCTGCAGTTCTTC. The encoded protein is CASSLDRLQFF.

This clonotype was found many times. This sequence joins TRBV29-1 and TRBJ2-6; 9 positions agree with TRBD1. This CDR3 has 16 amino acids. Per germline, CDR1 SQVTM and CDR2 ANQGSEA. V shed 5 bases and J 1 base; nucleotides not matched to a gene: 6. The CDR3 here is CSVSGQGLSGANVLTF. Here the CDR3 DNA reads TGCAGCGTTTCGGGACAGGGTTTGTCTGGGGCCAACGTCCTGACTTTC.

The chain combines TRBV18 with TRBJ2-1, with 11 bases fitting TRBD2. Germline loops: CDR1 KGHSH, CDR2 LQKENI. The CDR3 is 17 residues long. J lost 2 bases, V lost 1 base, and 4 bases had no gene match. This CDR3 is CASSPRLTSGAYNEQFF. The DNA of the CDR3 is TGTGCCAGCTCACCACGTCTGACTAGCGGGGCCTACAATGAGCAGTTCTTC.

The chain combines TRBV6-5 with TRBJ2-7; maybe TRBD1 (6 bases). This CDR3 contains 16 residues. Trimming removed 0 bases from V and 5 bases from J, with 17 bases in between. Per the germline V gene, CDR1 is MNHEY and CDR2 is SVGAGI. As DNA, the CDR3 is TGTGCCAGCAGTTACTCGCACAGGGACCGAAGCGACGAGCAGTACTTC. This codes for CASSYSHRDRSDEQYF.

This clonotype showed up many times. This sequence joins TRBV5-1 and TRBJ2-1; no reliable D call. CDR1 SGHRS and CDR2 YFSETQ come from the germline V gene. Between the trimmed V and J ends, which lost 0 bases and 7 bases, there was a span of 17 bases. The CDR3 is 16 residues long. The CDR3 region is CASSLAGWLVTNEQFF. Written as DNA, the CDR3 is TGCGCCAGCAGCTTGGCCGGGTGGTTGGTAACGAATGAGCAGTTCTTC.

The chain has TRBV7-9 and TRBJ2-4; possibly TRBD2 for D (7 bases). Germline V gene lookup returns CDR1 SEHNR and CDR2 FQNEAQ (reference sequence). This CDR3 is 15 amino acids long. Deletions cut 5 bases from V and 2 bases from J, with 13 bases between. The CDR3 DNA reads TGTGCCAGCAGCGGGAGGGGGGGATCCAAAAACATTCAGTACTTC. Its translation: CASSGRGGSKNIQYF. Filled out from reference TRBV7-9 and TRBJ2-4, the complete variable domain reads DTGVSQNPRHKITKRGQNVTFRCDPISEHNRLYWYRQTLGQGPEFLTYFQNEAQLEKSRLLSDRFSAERPKGSFSTLEIQRTEQGDSAMYLCASSGRGGSKNIQYFGAGTRLSVL.

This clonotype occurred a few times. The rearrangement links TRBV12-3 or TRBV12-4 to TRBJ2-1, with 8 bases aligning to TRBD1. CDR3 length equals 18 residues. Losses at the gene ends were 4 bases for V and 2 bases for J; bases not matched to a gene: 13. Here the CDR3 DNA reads TGTGCCAGCAGTTCCCGATATACTCAGGGGGCCCCCTACAATGAGCAGTTCTTC. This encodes CASSSRYTQGAPYNEQFF.

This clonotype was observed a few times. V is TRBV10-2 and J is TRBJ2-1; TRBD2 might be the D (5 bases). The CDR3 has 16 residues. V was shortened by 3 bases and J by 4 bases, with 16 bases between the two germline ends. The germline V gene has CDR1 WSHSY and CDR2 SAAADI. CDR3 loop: CASSDSVGEKYNEQFF. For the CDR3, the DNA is TGCGCCAGCAGTGATTCGGTGGGAGAAAAGTACAATGAGCAGTTCTTC.

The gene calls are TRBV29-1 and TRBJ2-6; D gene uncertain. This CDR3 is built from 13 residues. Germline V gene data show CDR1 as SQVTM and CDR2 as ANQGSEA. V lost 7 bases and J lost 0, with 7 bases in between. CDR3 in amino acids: CSAARSGANVLTF. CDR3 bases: TGCAGCGCTGCTCGCTCTGGGGCCAACGTCCTGACTTTC.

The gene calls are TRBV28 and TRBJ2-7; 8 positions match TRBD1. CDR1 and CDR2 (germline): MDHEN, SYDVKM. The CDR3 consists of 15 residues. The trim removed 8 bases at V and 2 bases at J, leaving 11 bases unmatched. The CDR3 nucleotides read TGTGCCAGCGCGCACCGGGACAGGCTGACCTACGAGCAGTACGTC. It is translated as CASAHRDRLTYEQYV.

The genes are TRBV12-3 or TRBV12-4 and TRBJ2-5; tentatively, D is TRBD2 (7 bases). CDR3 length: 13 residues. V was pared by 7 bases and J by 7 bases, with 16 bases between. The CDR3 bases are TGTGCCAGCAAAGGGAGGGAAGGGGGGACCCAGTACTTC. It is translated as CASKGREGGTQYF.

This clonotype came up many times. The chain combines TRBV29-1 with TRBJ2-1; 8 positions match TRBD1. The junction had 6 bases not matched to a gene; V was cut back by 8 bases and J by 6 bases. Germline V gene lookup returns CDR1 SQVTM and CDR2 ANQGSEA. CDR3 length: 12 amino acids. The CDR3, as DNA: TGCAGCACCCACAGGGGGGCCAATGAGCAGTTCTTC. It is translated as CSTHRGANEQFF.

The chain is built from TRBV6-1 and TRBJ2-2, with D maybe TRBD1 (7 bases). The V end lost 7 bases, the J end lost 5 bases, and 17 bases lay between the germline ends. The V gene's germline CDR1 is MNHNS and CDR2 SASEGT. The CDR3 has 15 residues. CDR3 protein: CASNPDRAGTGELFF. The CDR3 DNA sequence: TGTGCCAGCAACCCTGACAGGGCGGGGACCGGGGAGCTGTTTTTT.

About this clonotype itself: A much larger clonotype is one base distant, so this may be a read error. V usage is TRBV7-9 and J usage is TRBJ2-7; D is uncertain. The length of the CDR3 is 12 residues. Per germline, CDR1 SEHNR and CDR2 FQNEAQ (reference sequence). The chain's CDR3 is CSSSSRAPEQYF. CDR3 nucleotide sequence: TGTTCCAGCAGCTCTCGGGCCCCTGAGCAGTACTTC.

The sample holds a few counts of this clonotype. The CDR3 nucleotides are TGTGCCAGCAGCGCGAGACTGAGGGGTATAGGTGGCTACACCTTC. Amino acids: CASSARLRGIGGYTF. The chain is built from TRBV12-3 or TRBV12-4 and TRBJ1-2; D possibly corresponds to TRBD1 (5 bases). Trimming removed 6 bases at V and 7 bases at J, with 21 bases between. This CDR3 spans 15 amino acids.

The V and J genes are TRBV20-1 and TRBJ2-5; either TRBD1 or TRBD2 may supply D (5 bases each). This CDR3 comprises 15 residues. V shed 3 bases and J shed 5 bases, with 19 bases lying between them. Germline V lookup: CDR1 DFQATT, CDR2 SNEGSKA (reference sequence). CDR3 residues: CSARAPGPRGETQYF. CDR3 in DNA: TGCAGTGCTAGGGCCCCGGGACCTCGAGGGGAGACCCAGTACTTC.

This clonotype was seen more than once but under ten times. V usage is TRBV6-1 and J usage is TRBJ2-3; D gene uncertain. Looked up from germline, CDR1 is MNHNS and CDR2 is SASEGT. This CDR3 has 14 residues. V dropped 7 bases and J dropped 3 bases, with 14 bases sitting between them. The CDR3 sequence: CASTSPGYTDTQYF. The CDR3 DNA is TGTGCCAGCACCTCCCCCGGGTATACAGATACGCAGTATTTT.

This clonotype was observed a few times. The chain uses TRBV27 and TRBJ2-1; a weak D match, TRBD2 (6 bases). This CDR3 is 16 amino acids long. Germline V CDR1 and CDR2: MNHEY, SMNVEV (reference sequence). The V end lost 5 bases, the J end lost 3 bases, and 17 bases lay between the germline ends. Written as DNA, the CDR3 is TGTGCCAGCAGTCCCCAACCTAGCGAACTCTACAATGAGCAGTTCTTC. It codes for CASSPQPSELYNEQFF.

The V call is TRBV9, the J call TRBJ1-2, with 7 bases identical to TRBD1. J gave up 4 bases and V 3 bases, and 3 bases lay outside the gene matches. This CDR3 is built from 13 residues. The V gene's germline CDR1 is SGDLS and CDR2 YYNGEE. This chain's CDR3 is CASSGRDSYGYTF. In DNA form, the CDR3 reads TGTGCCAGCAGCGGACGGGACAGCTATGGCTACACCTTC.

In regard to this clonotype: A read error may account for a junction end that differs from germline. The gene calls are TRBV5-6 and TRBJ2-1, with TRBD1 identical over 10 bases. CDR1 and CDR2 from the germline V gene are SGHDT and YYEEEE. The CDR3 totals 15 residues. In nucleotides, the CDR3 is TGTGCCAGCAGCCGGGGACAGGGGCCCTACACTGAGCAGTTCTTC. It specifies CASSRGQGPYTEQFF.

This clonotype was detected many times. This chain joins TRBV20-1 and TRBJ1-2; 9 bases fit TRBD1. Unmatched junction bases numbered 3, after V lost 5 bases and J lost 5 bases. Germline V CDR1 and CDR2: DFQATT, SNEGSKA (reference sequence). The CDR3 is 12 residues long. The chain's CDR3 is CSASTGGYGYTF. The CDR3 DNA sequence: TGCAGTGCTTCGACAGGGGGGTATGGCTACACCTTC.

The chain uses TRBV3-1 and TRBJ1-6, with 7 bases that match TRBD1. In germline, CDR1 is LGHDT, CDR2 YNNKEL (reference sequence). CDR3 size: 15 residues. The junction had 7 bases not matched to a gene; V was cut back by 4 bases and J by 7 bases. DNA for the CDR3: TGTGCCAGCAGCCCTTGGGACAGTAGAAATTCACCCCTCCACTTT. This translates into CASSPWDSRNSPLHF.

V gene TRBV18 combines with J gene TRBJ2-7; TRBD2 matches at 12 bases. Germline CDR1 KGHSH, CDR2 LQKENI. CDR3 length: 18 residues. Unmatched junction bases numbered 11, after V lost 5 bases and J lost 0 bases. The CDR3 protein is CASSATSGLAGSSYEQYF. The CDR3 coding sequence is TGTGCCAGCTCAGCGACCTCCGGACTAGCGGGGAGCTCCTACGAGCAGTACTTC. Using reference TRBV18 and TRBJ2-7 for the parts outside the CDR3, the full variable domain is NAGVMQNPRHLVRRRGQEARLRCSPMKGHSHVYWYRQLPEEGLKFMVYLQKENIIDESGMPKERFSAEFPKEGPSILRIQQVVRGDSAAYFCASSATSGLAGSSYEQYFGPGTRLTVT.

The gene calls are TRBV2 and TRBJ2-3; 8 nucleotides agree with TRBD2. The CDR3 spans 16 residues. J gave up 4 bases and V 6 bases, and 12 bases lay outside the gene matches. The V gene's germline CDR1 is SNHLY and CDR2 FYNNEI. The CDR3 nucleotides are TGTGCCAGCAGGCGAGAAGGCGGGAGGAGACCAGATACGCAGTATTTT. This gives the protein CASRREGGRRPDTQYF. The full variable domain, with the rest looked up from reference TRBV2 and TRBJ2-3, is EPEVTQTPSHQVTQMGQEVILRCVPISNHLYFYWYRQILGQKVEFLVSFYNNEISEKSEIFDDQFSVERPDGSNFTLKIRSTKLEDSAMYFCASRREGGRRPDTQYFGPGTRLTVL.